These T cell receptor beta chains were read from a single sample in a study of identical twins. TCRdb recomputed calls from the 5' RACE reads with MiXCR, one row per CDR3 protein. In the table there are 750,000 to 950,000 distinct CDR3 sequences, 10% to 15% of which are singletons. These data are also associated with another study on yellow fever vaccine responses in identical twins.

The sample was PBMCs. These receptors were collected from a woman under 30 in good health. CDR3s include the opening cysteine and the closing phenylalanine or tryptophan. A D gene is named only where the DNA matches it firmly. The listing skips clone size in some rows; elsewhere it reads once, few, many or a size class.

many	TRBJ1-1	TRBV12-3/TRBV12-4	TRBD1	CASSFTQGVGEAFF	TGTGCCAGCAGTTTTACACAGGGGGTTGGGGAAGCTTTCTTT
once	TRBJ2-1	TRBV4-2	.	CVSSQEWSGNYNEQFF	TGTGTCAGCAGCCAAGAGTGGTCGGGAAATTACAATGAGCAGTTCTTC
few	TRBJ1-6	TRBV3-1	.	CASSQEVWSSYNSPLHF	TGTGCCAGCAGCCAAGAGGTATGGAGCTCCTATAATTCACCCCTCCACTTT
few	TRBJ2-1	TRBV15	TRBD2	CATSRDVGLAEEQFF	TGTGCCACCAGCAGAGATGTCGGACTAGCGGAGGAGCAGTTCTTC
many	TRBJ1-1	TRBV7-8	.	CASTLRWDTEAFF	TGTGCCAGCACCCTTCGATGGGACACTGAAGCTTTCTTT
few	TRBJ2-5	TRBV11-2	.	CASTGRGKETQYF	TGTGCCTCGACGGGCAGGGGCAAAGAGACCCAGTACTTC
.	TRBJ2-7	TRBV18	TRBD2	CASSPPASGNYEQYF	TGTGCCAGCTCACCACCGGCTAGCGGTAACTACGAGCAGTACTTC
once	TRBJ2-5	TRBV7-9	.	CASSLASREETQYF	TGTGCCAGCAGCTTAGCATCCAGGGAAGAGACCCAGTACTTC
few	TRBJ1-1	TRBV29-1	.	CSVRTAEAFF	TGCAGCGTGAGGACTGCTGAAGCTTTCTTT
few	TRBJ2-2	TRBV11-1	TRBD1	CASSPDRGGITGELFF	TGTGCCAGCAGCCCCGACAGGGGAGGTATCACCGGGGAGCTGTTTTTT
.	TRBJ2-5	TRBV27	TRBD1	CASSPDRGKETQYF	TGTGCCAGCAGCCCGGACAGGGGAAAAGAGACCCAGTACTTC
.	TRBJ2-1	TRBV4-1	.	CASSQQSRDEQFF	TGCGCCAGCAGCCAACAAAGTAGGGATGAGCAGTTCTTC
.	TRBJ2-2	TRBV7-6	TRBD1	CAIPTGTGYTGELFF	TGTGCCATCCCTACCGGGACAGGGTACACCGGGGAGCTGTTTTTT
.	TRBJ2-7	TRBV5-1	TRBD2	CASSEDPGTSGVHEQYF	TGCGCCAGCAGCGAGGACCCCGGGACTAGCGGTGTCCACGAGCAGTACTTC
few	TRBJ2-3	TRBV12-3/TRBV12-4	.	CASSRQDRGGVDTQYF	TGTGCCAGCAGCCGTCAGGATCGCGGCGGCGTGGATACGCAGTATTTT
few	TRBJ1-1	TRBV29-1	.	CSVDRGMNTEAFF	TGCAGCGTTGACCGGGGCATGAACACTGAAGCTTTCTTT
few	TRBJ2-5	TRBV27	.	CASSLLGLGQETQYF	TGTGCCAGCAGTTTATTGGGACTGGGCCAAGAGACCCAGTACTTC
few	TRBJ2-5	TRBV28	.	CASSLLFSEGTQYF	TGTGCCAGCAGTTTATTGTTCTCCGAGGGGACCCAGTACTTC
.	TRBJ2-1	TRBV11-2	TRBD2	CVSSFPGGSYNEQFF	TGTGTCAGCAGCTTCCCGGGGGGTTCCTACAATGAGCAGTTCTTC
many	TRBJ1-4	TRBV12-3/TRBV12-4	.	CASSIRATNEKLFF	TGTGCCAGCTCGATTCGGGCAACTAATGAAAAACTGTTTTTT
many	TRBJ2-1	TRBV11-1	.	CASSLAANSHELYNEQFF	TGTGCCAGCAGCTTAGCGGCTAATAGCCATGAGTTATACAATGAGCAGTTCTTC
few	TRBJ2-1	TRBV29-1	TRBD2	CSVGGTSYYEQFF	TGCAGCGTAGGGGGGACTAGCTACTATGAGCAGTTCTTC
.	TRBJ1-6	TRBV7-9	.	CASSLDWSPLHF	TGTGCCAGCAGCTTAGATTGGTCGCCCCTCCACTTT
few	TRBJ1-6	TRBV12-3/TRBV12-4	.	CASSLAAGRDSPLHF	TGTGCCAGCAGTTTAGCGGCGGGCAGGGATTCACCCCTCCACTTT
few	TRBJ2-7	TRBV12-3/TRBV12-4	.	CASSLAGIEQYF	TGTGCCAGCAGTTTAGCAGGGATCGAGCAGTACTTC
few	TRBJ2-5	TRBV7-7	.	CASSFDNGQETQYF	TGTGCCAGCAGCTTCGACAATGGGCAAGAGACCCAGTACTTC
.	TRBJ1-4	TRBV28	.	CASSGPQVEANEKLFF	TGTGCCAGCAGTGGGCCCCAGGTTGAGGCTAATGAAAAACTGTTTTTT
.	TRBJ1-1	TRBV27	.	CASSLSTLANTEAFF	TGTGCCAGCAGTTTATCGACTCTAGCGAACACTGAAGCTTTCTTT
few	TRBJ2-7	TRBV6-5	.	CASSYSFSIGTYEQYF	TGTGCCAGCAGTTACTCGTTTTCAATCGGCACCTACGAGCAGTACTTC
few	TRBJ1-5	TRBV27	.	CASRQNGGNQPQHF	TGTGCCAGCAGACAGAACGGGGGGAATCAGCCCCAGCATTTT
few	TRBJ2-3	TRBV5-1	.	CATGRDTDTQYF	TGCGCCACAGGACGGGACACAGATACGCAGTATTTT
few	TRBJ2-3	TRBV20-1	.	CSARGHGRTGPGIFVNTQYF	TGCAGTGCTAGAGGCCACGGGCGCACAGGTCCGGGGATCTTTGTGAATACGCAGTATTTT